This T cell receptor (beta chain) comes out of a study of T-cell reconstitution after alpha-beta-depleted transplantation in children. Preparation of the TCRbeta library used unique molecular identifiers. TCRdb re-analysed the PCR reads in MiXCR, keeping a single row per CDR3 protein. The repertoire consists of 780,000 or so distinct CDR3 sequences, with 15% to 20% occurring once and the leading ten covering roughly 5%. General observations from the study: By one year post-transplant, T-cell counts and diversity largely arose from T cells that were newly produced.

This clonotype was picked up many times. No antigen is known for it. J gave up 2 bases and V 7 bases, and 5 bases lay outside the gene matches. This CDR3 has 15 residues. The germline gives CDR1 MGHRA, CDR2 YSYEKL. This clonotype originated in a male patient younger than 18 who had a stem cell transplant for acute lymphoblastic leukemia, so the T cells may come from the graft donor. The material sequenced was PBMCs, mostly from graft donor cells, taken 360 days after TCRalphabeta/CD19-depleted stem cell transplant. The J gene is TRBJ2-2, the V gene TRBV4-1; 9 bases are a match to TRBD1. The chain's CDR3 is CASKDRGHNTGELFF. CDR3 in DNA: TGCGCCAGCAAGGACAGGGGCCATAACACCGGGGAGCTGTTTTTT.